This section outlines one TCR beta chain sequence together with its context. Its matching antigen is unknown. This table comes from immunoSEQ multiplex PCR, and its TCRdb copy is limited to in-frame clones, with some not included. The table includes 150,000 or so clones, about 88% detected once. Trimming removed 4 bases from V and 9 bases from J; junction bases left unmatched: 15. The germline gives CDR1 WSHSY, CDR2 SAAADI. The length of the CDR3 is 17 residues. This sample is part of a study of cytomegalovirus exposure and HLA in healthy donors. Study-wide results and limits: In vitro data verified three CMV-associated chains as specific for CMV antigens. Reports credit the classifier with highly specific, highly sensitive diagnosis of cytomegalovirus status. TCR clusters originating in the first cohort tended to co-occur in the approximately 130 validation repertoires, according to a later analysis.

These donors were members of the roughly 110-subject validation cohort, a group separate from the approximately 670-subject first cohort. The sequence was obtained from a woman aged 18-29 years in good health and CMV-seronegative. V is TRBV10-2 and J is TRBJ2-3, with 11 bases aligning to TRBD2. Sequencing was carried out using PBMCs. The DNA for the CDR3 is TGCGCCAGCAGTGGGGGTGGGGTAGCGGGGGGGCCGTGGACGCAGTATTTT. This sequence encodes CASSGGGVAGGPWTQYF.